This TCR beta chain was obtained from a study of quantifying T cell responses using KT2 cells. About the research overall: cDNA was made from DNase-treated RNA using alpha and beta constant primers.

J gave up 2 bases and V 4 bases, and 10 bases lay outside the gene matches. Germline V gives CDR1 SEHNR, CDR2 FQNEAQ (reference sequence). The CDR3 length is 17 residues. Ten or more counts support this clonotype. Each cDNA got a UMI-containing oligo ligated at its 3' end. First-round PCR used 3 to 4 cycles and beta primers RC1.1 and RC1.2 covering TRBC1 and TRBC2. One entry per CDR3 protein, called by TCRdb with MiXCR from the UMI-ligation and nested PCR reads. The sample has around 35,000 distinct CDR3 sequences, about a tenth seen once. Sequenced material: PBMCs spiked with cells of the T cell clone KT2. This chain connects TRBV7-9 to TRBJ2-1, with TRBD2 matching over 8 bases. The origin of this receptor is a human donor. The CDR3 DNA reads as TGTGCCAGCAGCTCGGTAGGACTAGCCCAAGCCTACAATGAGCAGTTCTTC. Protein product: CASSSVGLAQAYNEQFF. The variable domain in full, completed from reference TRBV7-9 and TRBJ2-1, reads DTGVSQNPRHKITKRGQNVTFRCDPISEHNRLYWYRQTLGQGPEFLTYFQNEAQLEKSRLLSDRFSAERPKGSFSTLEIQRTEQGDSAMYLCASSSVGLAQAYNEQFFGPGTRLTVL.